This TCR beta chain emerged from a study of blood T cell repertoires in COVID-19. On the study more broadly: Samples of COVID-19 (acute and convalescent) were obtained from the United States, Italy and Spain.

Sequencing was performed with immunoSEQ multiplex PCR; in TCRdb, only in-frame clones are kept and a portion is missing. The table has some 270,000 clones, roughly 90% seen once. The table lists this clone with a few counts. While infection was still active, Seattle patients were enrolled and then followed longitudinally. The TCR sequence derives from a woman aged 60-75 years with COVID-19, enrolled during active disease. Sequencing was done on a sample of peripheral blood.

The DNA for the CDR3 is TGTGCCAGTAGTGAACAGGTGTTCTCTGGAAACACCATATATTTT. As protein: CASSEQVFSGNTIYF. The chain uses TRBV19 and TRBJ1-3; a weak D match, TRBD1 (5 bases). The CDR3 is 15 residues long. With 5 bases removed from V and 0 bases from J, the gap between germline ends came to 11 bases. Per the germline V gene, CDR1 is LNHDA and CDR2 is SQIVND (reference sequence).